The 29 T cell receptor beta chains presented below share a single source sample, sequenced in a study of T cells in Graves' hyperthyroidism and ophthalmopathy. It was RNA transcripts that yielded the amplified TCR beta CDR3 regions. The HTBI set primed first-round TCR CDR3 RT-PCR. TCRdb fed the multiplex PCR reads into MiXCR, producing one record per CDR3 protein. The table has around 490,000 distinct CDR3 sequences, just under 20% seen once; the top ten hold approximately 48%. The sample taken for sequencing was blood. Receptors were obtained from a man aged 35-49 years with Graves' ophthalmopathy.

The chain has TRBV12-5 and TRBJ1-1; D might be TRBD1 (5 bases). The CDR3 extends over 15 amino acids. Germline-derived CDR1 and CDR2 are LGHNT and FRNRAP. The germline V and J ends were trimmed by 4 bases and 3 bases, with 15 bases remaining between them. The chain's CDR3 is CASGSSQGLDTEAFF. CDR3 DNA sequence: TGTGCTAGTGGTTCGTCCCAGGGCCTGGACACTGAAGCTTTCTTT. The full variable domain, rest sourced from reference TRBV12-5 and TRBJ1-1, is DARVTQTPRHKVTEMGQEVTMRCQPILGHNTVFWYRQTMMQGLELLAYFRNRAPLDDSGMPKDRFSAEMPDATLATLKIQPSEPRDSAVYFCASGSSQGLDTEAFFGQGTRLTVV.

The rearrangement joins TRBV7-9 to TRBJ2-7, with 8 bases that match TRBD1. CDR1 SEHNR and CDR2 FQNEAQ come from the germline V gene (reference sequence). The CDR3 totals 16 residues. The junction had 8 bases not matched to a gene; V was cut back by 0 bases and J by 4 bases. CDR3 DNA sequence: TGTGCCAGCAGCTTAGCGAAAGGACAGGGTGGATACGAGCAGTACTTC. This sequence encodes CASSLAKGQGGYEQYF.

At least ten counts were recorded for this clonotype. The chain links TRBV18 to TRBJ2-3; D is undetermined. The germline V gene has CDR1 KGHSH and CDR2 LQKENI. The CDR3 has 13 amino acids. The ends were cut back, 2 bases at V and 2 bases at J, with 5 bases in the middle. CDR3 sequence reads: CASSPSITDTQYF. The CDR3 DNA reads TGTGCCAGCTCACCATCTATCACAGATACGCAGTATTTT.

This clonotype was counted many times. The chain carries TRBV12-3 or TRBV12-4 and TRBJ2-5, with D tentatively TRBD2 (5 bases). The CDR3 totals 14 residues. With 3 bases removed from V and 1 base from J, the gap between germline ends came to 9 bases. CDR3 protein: CASSFGGFQETQYF. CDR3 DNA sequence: TGTGCCAGCAGTTTCGGCGGGTTCCAAGAGACCCAGTACTTC.

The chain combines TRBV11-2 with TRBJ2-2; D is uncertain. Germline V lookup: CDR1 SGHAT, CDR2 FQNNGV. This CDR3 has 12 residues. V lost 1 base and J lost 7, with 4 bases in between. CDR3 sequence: CASSLGLGELFF. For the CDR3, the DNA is TGTGCCAGCAGCTTAGGCCTCGGGGAGCTGTTTTTT.

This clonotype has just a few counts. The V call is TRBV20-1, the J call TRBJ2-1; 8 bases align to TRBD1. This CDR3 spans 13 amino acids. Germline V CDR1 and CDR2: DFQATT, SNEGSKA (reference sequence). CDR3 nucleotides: TGCAGCTCGCAGGACAGGGTCAGGGATGAGCAGTTCTTC. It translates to CSSQDRVRDEQFF.

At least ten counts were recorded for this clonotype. The CDR3 spells CASSEGTASTDTQYF. CDR3 DNA sequence: TGTGCCAGCAGTGAAGGGACAGCTAGCACAGATACGCAGTATTTT. This chain connects TRBV2 to TRBJ2-3, with TRBD1 as a possible D gene (6 bases). V dropped 1 base and J dropped 0 bases, with 8 bases sitting between them. The germline V gene encodes CDR1 SNHLY and CDR2 FYNNEI. This CDR3 has 15 amino acids.

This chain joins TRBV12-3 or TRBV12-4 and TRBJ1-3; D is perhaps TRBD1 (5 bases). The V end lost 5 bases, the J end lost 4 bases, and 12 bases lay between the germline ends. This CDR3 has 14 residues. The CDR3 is CASSPGLKGNTIYF. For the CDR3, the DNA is TGTGCCAGCAGTCCGGGACTAAAGGGAAACACCATATATTTT.

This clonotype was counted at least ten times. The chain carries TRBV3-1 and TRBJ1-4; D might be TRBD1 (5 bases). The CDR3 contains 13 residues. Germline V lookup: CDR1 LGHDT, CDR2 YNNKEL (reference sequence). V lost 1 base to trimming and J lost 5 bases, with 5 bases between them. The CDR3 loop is CASSQGQNEKLFF. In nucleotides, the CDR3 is TGTGCCAGCAGCCAAGGACAGAATGAAAAACTGTTTTTT.

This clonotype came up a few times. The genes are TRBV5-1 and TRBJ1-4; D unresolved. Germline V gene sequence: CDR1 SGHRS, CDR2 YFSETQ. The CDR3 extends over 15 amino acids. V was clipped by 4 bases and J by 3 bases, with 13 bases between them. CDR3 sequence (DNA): TGCGCCAGCAGCCCACTGGGGTTTGCTAATGAAAAACTGTTTTTT. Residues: CASSPLGFANEKLFF. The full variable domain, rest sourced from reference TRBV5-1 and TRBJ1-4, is KAGVTQTPRYLIKTRGQQVTLSCSPISGHRSVSWYQQTPGQGLQFLFEYFSETQRNKGNFPGRFSGRQFSNSRSEMNVSTLELGDSALYLCASSPLGFANEKLFFGSGTQLSVL.

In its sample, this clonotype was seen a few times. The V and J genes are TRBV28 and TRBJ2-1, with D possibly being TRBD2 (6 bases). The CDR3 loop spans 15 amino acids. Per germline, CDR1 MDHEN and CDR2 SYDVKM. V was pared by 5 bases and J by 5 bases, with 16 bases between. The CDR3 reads CASSTGTDYNNEQFF. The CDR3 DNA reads TGTGCCAGCAGTACCGGGACGGACTATAACAATGAGCAGTTCTTC.

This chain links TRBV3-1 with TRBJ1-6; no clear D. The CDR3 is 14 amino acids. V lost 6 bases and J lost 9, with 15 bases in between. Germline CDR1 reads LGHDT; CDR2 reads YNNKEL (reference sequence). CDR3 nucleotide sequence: TGTGCCAGCAGTTGGAGGGAAAGAACTTCACCCCTCCACTTT. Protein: CASSWRERTSPLHF.

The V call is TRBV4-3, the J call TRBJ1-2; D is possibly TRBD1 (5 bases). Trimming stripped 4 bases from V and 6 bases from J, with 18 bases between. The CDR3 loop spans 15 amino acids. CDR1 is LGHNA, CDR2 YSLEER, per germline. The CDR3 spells CASSLGSARVDGYTF. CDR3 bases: TGCGCCAGCAGCCTCGGATCGGCCAGGGTTGATGGCTACACCTTC.

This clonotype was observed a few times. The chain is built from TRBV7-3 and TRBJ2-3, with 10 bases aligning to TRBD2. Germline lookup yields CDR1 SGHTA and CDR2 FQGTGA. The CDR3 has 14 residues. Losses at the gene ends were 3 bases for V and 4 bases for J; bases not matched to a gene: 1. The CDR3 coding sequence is TGTGCCAGCAGCTTCAGCGGGAGGGCAGATACGCAGTATTTT. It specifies CASSFSGRADTQYF. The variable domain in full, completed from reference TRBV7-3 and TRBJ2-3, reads GAGVSQTPSNKVTEKGKYVELRCDPISGHTALYWYRQSLGQGPEFLIYFQGTGAADDSGLPNDRFFAVRPEGSVSTLKIQRTERGDSAVYLCASSFSGRADTQYFGPGTRLTVL.

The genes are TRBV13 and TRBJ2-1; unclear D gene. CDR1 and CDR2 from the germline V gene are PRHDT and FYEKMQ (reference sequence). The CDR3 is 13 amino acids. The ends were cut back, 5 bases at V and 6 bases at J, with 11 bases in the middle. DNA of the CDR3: TGTGCCAGCAGCGCCCGTCTAAGCAATGAGCAGTTCTTC. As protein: CASSARLSNEQFF.

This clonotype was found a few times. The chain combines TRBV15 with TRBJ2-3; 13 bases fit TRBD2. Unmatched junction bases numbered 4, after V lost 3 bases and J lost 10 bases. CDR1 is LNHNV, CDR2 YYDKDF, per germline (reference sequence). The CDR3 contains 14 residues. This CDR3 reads CATSRPTSGGPQYF. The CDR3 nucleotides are TGTGCCACCAGCAGGCCGACTAGCGGGGGGCCGCAGTATTTT.

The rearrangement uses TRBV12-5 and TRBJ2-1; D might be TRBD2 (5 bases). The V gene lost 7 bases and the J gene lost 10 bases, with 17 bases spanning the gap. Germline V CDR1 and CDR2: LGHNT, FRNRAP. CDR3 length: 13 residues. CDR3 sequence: CASASDWVGEQFF. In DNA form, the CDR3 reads TGTGCTAGTGCCTCGGACTGGGTCGGGGAGCAGTTCTTC.

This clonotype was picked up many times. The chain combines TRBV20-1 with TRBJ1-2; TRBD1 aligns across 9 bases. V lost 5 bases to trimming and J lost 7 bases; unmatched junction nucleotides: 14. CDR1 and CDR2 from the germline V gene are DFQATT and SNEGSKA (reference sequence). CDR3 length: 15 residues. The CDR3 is CSALEDDRGNRGYTF. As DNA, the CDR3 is TGCAGTGCTCTTGAGGACGACAGGGGGAATCGTGGCTACACCTTC.

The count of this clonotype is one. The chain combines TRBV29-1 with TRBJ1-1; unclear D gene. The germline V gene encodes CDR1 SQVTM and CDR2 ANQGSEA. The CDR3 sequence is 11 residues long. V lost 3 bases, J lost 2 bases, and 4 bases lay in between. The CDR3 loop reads CSVDANTEAFF. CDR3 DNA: TGCAGCGTTGATGCAAACACTGAAGCTTTCTTT.

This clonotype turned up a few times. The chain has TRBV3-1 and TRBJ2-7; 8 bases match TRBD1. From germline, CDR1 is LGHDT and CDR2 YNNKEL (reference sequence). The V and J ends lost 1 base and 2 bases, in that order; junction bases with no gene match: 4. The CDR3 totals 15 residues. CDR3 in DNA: TGTGCCAGCAGCCAAGGGACAGGGATGACCTACGAGCAGTACTTC. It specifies CASSQGTGMTYEQYF.

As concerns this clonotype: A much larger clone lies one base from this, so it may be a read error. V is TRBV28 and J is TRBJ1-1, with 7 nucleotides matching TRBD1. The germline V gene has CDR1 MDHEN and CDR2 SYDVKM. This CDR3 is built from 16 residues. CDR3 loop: CASPPQGRNMNTKAFF. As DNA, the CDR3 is TGTGCCAGCCCTCCACAGGGGAGGAATATGAACACTAAAGCTTTCTTT.

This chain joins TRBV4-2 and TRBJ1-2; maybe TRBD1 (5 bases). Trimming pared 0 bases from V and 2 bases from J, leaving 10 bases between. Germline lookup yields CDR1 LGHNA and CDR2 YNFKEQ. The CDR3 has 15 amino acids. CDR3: CASSQDWWGNYGYTF. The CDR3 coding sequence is TGTGCCAGCAGCCAAGATTGGTGGGGGAACTATGGCTACACCTTC.

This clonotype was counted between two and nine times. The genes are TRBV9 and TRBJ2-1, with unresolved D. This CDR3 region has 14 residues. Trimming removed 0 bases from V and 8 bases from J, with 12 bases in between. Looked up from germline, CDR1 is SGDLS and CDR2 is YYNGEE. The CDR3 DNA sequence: TGTGCCAGCAGCGTAGGTACGGCTAGGGATGAGCAGTTCTTC. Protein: CASSVGTARDEQFF.

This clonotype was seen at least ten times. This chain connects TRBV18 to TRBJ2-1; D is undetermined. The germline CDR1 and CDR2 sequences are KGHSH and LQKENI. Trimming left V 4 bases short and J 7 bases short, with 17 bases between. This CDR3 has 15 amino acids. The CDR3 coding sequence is TGTGCCAGCTCACTCCGCACTTCCGACCTGAATGAGCAGTTCTTC. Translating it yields CASSLRTSDLNEQFF.

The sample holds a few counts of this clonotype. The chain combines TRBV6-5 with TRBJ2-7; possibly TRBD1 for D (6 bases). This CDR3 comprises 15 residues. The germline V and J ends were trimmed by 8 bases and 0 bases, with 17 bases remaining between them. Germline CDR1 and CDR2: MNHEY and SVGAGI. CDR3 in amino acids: CASGRTAGASYEQYF. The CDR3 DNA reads TGTGCCAGCGGGAGAACGGCAGGGGCCTCCTACGAGCAGTACTTC.

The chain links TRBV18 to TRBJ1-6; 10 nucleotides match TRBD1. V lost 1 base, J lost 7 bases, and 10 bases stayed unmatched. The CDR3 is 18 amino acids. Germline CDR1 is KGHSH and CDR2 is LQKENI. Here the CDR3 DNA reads TGTGCCAGCTCACCACTCTCTGGCTTGGGACAGGGGAATTCACCCCTCCACTTT. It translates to CASSPLSGLGQGNSPLHF.

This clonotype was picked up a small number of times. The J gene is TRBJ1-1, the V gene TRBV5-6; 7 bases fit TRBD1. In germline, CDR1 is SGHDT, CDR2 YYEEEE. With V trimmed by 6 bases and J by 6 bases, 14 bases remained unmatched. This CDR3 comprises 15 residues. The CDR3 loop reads CASNPTGRLGSEAFF. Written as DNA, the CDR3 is TGTGCCAGCAACCCGACAGGGCGCCTCGGCTCTGAAGCTTTCTTT.

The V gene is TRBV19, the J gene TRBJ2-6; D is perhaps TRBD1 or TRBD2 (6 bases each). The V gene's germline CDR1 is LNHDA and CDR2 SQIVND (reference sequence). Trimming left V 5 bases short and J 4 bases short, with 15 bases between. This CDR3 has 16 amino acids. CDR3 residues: CASSPRGGLGANVLTF. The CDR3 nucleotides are TGTGCCAGTAGTCCCCGTGGGGGGCTCGGGGCCAACGTCCTGACTTTC.

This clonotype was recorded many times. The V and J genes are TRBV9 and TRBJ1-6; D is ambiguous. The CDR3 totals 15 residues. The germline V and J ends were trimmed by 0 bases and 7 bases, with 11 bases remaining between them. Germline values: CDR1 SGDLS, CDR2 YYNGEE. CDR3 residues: CASSVATADNSPLHF. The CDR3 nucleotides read TGTGCCAGCAGCGTAGCTACAGCGGACAATTCACCCCTCCACTTT.